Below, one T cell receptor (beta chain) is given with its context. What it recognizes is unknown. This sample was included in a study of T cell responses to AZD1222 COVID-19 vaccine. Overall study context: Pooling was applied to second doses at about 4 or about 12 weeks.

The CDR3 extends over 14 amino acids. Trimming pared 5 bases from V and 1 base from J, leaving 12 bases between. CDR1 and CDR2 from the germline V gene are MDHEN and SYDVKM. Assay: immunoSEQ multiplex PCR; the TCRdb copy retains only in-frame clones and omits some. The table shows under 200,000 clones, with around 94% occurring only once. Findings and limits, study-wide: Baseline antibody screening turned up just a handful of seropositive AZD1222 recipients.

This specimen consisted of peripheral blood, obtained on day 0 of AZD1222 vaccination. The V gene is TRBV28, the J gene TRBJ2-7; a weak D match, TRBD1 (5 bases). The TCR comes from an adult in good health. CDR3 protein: CASSLNRRSYEQYF. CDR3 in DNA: TGTGCCAGCAGTCTCAACAGGAGATCCTACGAGCAGTACTTC.